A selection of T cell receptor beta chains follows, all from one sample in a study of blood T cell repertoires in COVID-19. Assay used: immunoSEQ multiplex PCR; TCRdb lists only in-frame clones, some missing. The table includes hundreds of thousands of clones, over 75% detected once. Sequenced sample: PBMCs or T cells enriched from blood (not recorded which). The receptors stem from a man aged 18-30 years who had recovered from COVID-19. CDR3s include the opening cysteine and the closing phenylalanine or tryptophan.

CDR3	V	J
CASSEIAGGLETQYF	TRBV6-4	TRBJ2-5
CASRRQGSETQYF	TRBV6-5	TRBJ2-5
CASRELAGNTGELFF	TRBV3-1/TRBV3-2	TRBJ2-2
CASSQAGGEYEKLFF	TRBV4-1	TRBJ1-4
CASSKQGPGTSSGNTIYF	TRBV11-2	TRBJ1-3
CASSLSRGQETQYF	TRBV28	TRBJ2-5
CASSLASTTGELFF	TRBV5-1	TRBJ2-2
CASSLGQGDHEQYF	TRBV7-9	TRBJ2-7
CASRGGIASEQFF	TRBV28	TRBJ2-1
CASSPRTGMNTGELFF	TRBV18	TRBJ2-2
CASSPPSQLSSYNEQFF	TRBV18	TRBJ2-1
CASSYSGLAESYEQYF	TRBV6-6	TRBJ2-7
CASSLVARRAYEQYF	TRBV5-1	TRBJ2-7
CASSLAVGRVGTEAFF	TRBV7-9	TRBJ1-1
CASSLGGRTFTDTQYF	TRBV5-4	TRBJ2-3
CASSLAGGGNIQYF	TRBV7-9	TRBJ2-4
CASTRELAKNNEQFF	TRBV11-2	TRBJ2-1
CASSGAGVGEQYF	TRBV19	TRBJ2-7
CASSVEGQGEKLFF	TRBV9	TRBJ1-4
CASNPQAGFEQYF	TRBV6-5	TRBJ2-7
CASSSRTGLGNSPLHF	TRBV6-5	TRBJ1-6
CASSYSTARGYAFF	TRBV6-2/TRBV6-3	TRBJ1-1
CASSPGGVGELFF	TRBV19	TRBJ2-2
CASSLFGGTDTYNEQFF	TRBV7-7	TRBJ2-1
CASSVEGTVKGGTQYF	TRBV9	TRBJ2-5
CASSSATGGGYEQYF	TRBV5-6	TRBJ2-7
CASRTGIAYEQYF	TRBV6-5	TRBJ2-7
CASGSLYEQYF	TRBV12-5	TRBJ2-7
CASSPYSGQTNTEAFF	TRBV18	TRBJ1-1
CASSSTGGLRGYTF	TRBV5-8	TRBJ1-2
CASRGTGTDTQYF	TRBV5-4	TRBJ2-3
CASSYPLGLAGEYNEQFF	TRBV6-2/TRBV6-3	TRBJ2-1
CAISGTGPTDTQYF	TRBV10-3	TRBJ2-3
CASRTQGAGSPLHF	TRBV28	TRBJ1-6
CASSLGSRETQYF	TRBV5-1	TRBJ2-5
CASRRKLGQDYEQYF	TRBV6-5	TRBJ2-7
CASSTPQGVRGYGYTF	TRBV28	TRBJ1-2